Each of the 31 T cell receptor beta chains below was sequenced from the same sample in a study of T-cell memory formation after mild COVID-19. One entry per CDR3 protein, called by TCRdb with MiXCR from the 5' RACE reads. The sample lists about 260,000 distinct CDR3 sequences, roughly a sixth occurring once. Sequencing input: PBMCs or a T cell subset sorted from them (not recorded which). Receptors were obtained from a young man who had mild COVID-19 (a few samples of this study predate the infection). Cell type and time point are not known.

This chain connects TRBV5-1 to TRBJ2-3; TRBD1 matches 7 bases. The V gene end was trimmed by 5 bases and the J gene end by 4 bases; junction bases not matched to a gene: 10. Germline CDR1 is SGHRS and CDR2 is YFSETQ. The CDR3 extends over 15 amino acids. The CDR3 loop is CASRTSGTAPDTQYF. The CDR3 region has the DNA TGCGCCAGCAGGACCTCCGGGACAGCCCCAGATACGCAGTATTTT.

This clonotype showed up just a few times. The V and J genes are TRBV20-1 and TRBJ1-5, with D maybe TRBD1 (6 bases). The V end was cut by 4 bases, the J end by 4 bases, with 11 bases between. The CDR3 covers 13 residues. The V gene's germline CDR1 is DFQATT and CDR2 SNEGSKA (reference sequence). In DNA form, the CDR3 reads TGCAGTGCTACCAGGGGCTGGAATCAGCCCCAGCATTTT. It yields the protein CSATRGWNQPQHF.

This clonotype was observed a handful of times. This chain connects TRBV6-5 to TRBJ1-3; D unresolved. The V gene lost 6 bases and the J gene lost 4 bases, with 4 bases spanning the gap. The CDR3 totals 11 residues. Germline V gene data show CDR1 as MNHEY and CDR2 as SVGAGI. CDR3 sequence: CASRMGNTIYF. CDR3 sequence (DNA): TGTGCCAGCAGAATGGGAAACACCATATATTTT.

J is TRBJ2-3 and V is TRBV11-2; 11 nucleotides agree with TRBD2. This CDR3 contains 16 residues. CDR1 and CDR2 from the germline V gene are SGHAT and FQNNGV. Unmatched junction bases numbered 6, after V lost 4 bases and J lost 3 bases. The CDR3 spells CASSSSSSGGTDTQYF. DNA of the CDR3: TGTGCCAGCAGCTCCTCTTCTAGCGGGGGGACAGATACGCAGTATTTT.

This clonotype was seen many times. The chain recombines TRBV7-2 with TRBJ2-5; TRBD1 matches at 7 bases. This CDR3 spans 16 amino acids. The trim removed 2 bases at V and 2 bases at J, leaving 8 bases unmatched. CDR1 SGHTA and CDR2 FQGNSA come from the germline V gene. CDR3 bases: TGTGCCAGCAGCTTATCAGGGACAGTTGGGCAAGAGACCCAGTACTTC. This sequence encodes CASSLSGTVGQETQYF.

The chain carries TRBV19 and TRBJ2-7, with 10 bases fitting TRBD1. V lost 7 bases, J lost 2 bases, and 5 bases stayed unmatched. This CDR3 is built from 14 residues. Germline V gene data show CDR1 as LNHDA and CDR2 as SQIVND (reference sequence). In nucleotides, the CDR3 is TGTGCCAGTACCGGGACAGGGGCGACCTACGAGCAGTACTTC. This codes for CASTGTGATYEQYF.

This clonotype was observed a handful of times. The chain employs TRBV29-1 and TRBJ1-6; D is possibly TRBD1 (5 bases). Trimming shortened V by 5 bases and J by 11 bases, and 10 bases separated the two germline ends. This CDR3 is 11 amino acids long. Germline CDR1 SQVTM, CDR2 ANQGSEA. Here the CDR3 DNA reads TGCAGCGTTTGGGGGAGGGCACCCCTCCACTTT. Its protein is CSVWGRAPLHF. The variable domain in full, with the rest retrieved from reference TRBV29-1 and TRBJ1-6, is SAVISQKPSRDICQRGTSLTIQCQVDSQVTMMFWYRQQPGQSLTLIATANQGSEATYESGFVIDKFPISRPNLTFSTLTVSNMSPEDSSIYLCSVWGRAPLHFGNGTRLTVT.

This chain uses TRBV2 with TRBJ1-5, with a possible D match to TRBD1 (5 bases). The germline CDR1 and CDR2 sequences are SNHLY and FYNNEI. V lost 2 bases, J lost 7 bases, and 9 bases lay in between. CDR3 length: 13 residues. As DNA, the CDR3 is TGTGCCAGCAGTGAAAGGGGCCGACAGCCCCAGCATTTT. Protein: CASSERGRQPQHF.

This clonotype has only one observation. This sequence joins TRBV3-1 and TRBJ2-5; TRBD1 might be the D (6 bases). Trimming pared 0 bases from V and 4 bases from J, leaving 12 bases between. In germline, CDR1 is LGHDT, CDR2 YNNKEL (reference sequence). The CDR3 spans 15 residues. CDR3 region: CASSQETGSLETQYF. CDR3 nucleotide sequence: TGTGCCAGCAGCCAAGAAACAGGGTCTCTAGAGACCCAGTACTTC.

V usage is TRBV7-2 and J usage is TRBJ1-6, with a weak D call TRBD1 (5 bases). This CDR3 has 13 amino acids. V was cut by 3 bases and J by 12 bases, with 12 bases left in between. Germline CDR1 and CDR2: SGHTA and FQGNSA. CDR3 bases: TGTGCCAGCAGCTTCTCCAGGGAACGACCCCTCCACTTT. It codes for CASSFSRERPLHF.

This clonotype has more than one count but fewer than ten. The rearrangement links TRBV7-2 to TRBJ2-7; a weak D match, TRBD2 (5 bases). Per germline, CDR1 SGHTA and CDR2 FQGNSA. V was trimmed by 5 bases and J by 1 base, leaving 15 bases between them. This CDR3 is 15 amino acids long. Here the CDR3 DNA reads TGTGCCAGCAGCACCAGATGGGTAGCGTCCTACGAGCAGTACTTC. Translating it yields CASSTRWVASYEQYF.

The chain couples TRBV27 to TRBJ1-4, with a weak D call TRBD1 (5 bases). The CDR3 covers 13 residues. Trimming stripped 8 bases from V and 5 bases from J, with 12 bases between. In germline, CDR1 is MNHEY, CDR2 SMNVEV (reference sequence). CDR3 coding DNA: TGTGCCAGCTGGGACTCACGGAATGAAAAACTGTTTTTT. Protein sequence: CASWDSRNEKLFF.

This clonotype was observed a few times. The CDR3 protein is CASSQDGVGNVQGPQHF. The CDR3 DNA is TGCGCCAGCAGCCAAGACGGCGTGGGTAACGTCCAGGGGCCCCAGCATTTT. V gene TRBV4-3 combines with J gene TRBJ1-5; tentatively, D is TRBD1 (5 bases). Germline V gene data show CDR1 as LGHNA and CDR2 as YSLEER. The CDR3 length is 17 residues. The V end was cut by 0 bases, the J end by 9 bases, with 21 bases between.

V usage is TRBV10-3 and J usage is TRBJ1-2; 8 nucleotides match TRBD1. Unmatched junction bases numbered 9, after V lost 6 bases and J lost 0 bases. The CDR3 sequence is 16 residues long. Germline CDR1 is ENHRY and CDR2 is SYGVKD. CDR3 amino acids: CAISYSGTGANYGYTF. CDR3 sequence (DNA): TGTGCCATCAGCTACTCCGGGACAGGAGCTAACTATGGCTACACCTTC.

On this clonotype: A read error is possible here, since a much larger clone lies one base away. V and J are TRBV7-2 and TRBJ2-1; D gene unclear. Germline V gene sequence: CDR1 SGHTA, CDR2 FQGNSA. The V gene lost 5 bases and the J gene lost 9 bases, with 17 bases spanning the gap. The CDR3 sequence is 14 residues long. CDR3 protein: CASSPEIVVSEQFF. In DNA form, the CDR3 reads TGTGCCAGCAGCCCCGAAATAGTTGTTAGTGAGCAGTTCTTC.

The chain joins TRBV5-1 to TRBJ2-1, with D possibly being TRBD2 (6 bases). The CDR3 length is 16 residues. Germline lookup yields CDR1 SGHRS and CDR2 YFSETQ. V lost 2 bases and J lost 1, with 13 bases in between. This CDR3 reads CASSFLTGVSYNEQFF. Here the CDR3 DNA reads TGCGCCAGCAGCTTTCTAACGGGGGTTTCCTACAATGAGCAGTTCTTC.

Here the CDR3 reads CSVAPVNNYGYTF. As DNA, the CDR3 is TGCAGCGTTGCTCCGGTCAATAACTATGGCTACACCTTC. This chain links TRBV29-1 with TRBJ1-2, with D uncertain. Germline V gene data show CDR1 as SQVTM and CDR2 as ANQGSEA. Trimming pared 4 bases from V and 1 base from J, leaving 10 bases between. The CDR3 has 13 amino acids.

The V call is TRBV18, the J call TRBJ2-3; D is undetermined. The CDR3 is 14 residues long. V lost 2 bases to trimming and J lost 1 base, with 7 bases between them. Germline V gene lookup returns CDR1 KGHSH and CDR2 LQKENI. CDR3 DNA sequence: TGTGCCAGCTCACCAAGCGTAGGCACAGATACGCAGTATTTT. As protein: CASSPSVGTDTQYF. The full variable domain, completed using reference TRBV18 and TRBJ2-3, is NAGVMQNPRHLVRRRGQEARLRCSPMKGHSHVYWYRQLPEEGLKFMVYLQKENIIDESGMPKERFSAEFPKEGPSILRIQQVVRGDSAAYFCASSPSVGTDTQYFGPGTRLTVL.

The rearrangement links TRBV7-6 to TRBJ2-3, with TRBD2 matching over 13 bases. Germline trimming cut 5 bases from V and 2 bases from J; bases unmatched to any gene: 4. The CDR3 covers 16 residues. From germline, CDR1 is SGHVS and CDR2 FNYEAQ. CDR3 DNA sequence: TGTGCCAGCAGCAAGACTAGCGGGGGGTCCACAGATACGCAGTATTTT. This codes for CASSKTSGGSTDTQYF.

The V and J genes are TRBV18 and TRBJ1-4, with D unclear. Trimming shortened V by 3 bases and J by 8 bases, and 19 bases separated the two germline ends. Germline V gene sequence: CDR1 KGHSH, CDR2 LQKENI. The CDR3 extends over 16 amino acids. CDR3 region: CASSPLGRVGGEKLFF. CDR3 bases: TGTGCCAGCTCACCCCTCGGACGCGTGGGAGGCGAAAAACTGTTTTTT.

The chain employs TRBV5-1 and TRBJ2-3; tentative D call: TRBD2 (6 bases). The CDR3 length is 13 residues. In germline, CDR1 is SGHRS, CDR2 YFSETQ. The V end was cut by 6 bases, the J end by 6 bases, with 14 bases between. CDR3 sequence (DNA): TGCGCCAGCAAGCGGGCAGGCGGGGATACGCAGTATTTT. Protein product: CASKRAGGDTQYF.

The rearrangement joins TRBV12-3 or TRBV12-4 to TRBJ1-2; weak D call: TRBD1 (6 bases). The CDR3 length is 13 residues. Trimming took off 8 bases at V and 1 base at J, with 11 bases between the two ends. The CDR3 DNA follows: TGTGCCAGCGAGAGGGGGGGTAACTATGGCTACACCTTC. This codes for CASERGGNYGYTF.

This sequence joins TRBV28 and TRBJ2-7; a possible D gene is TRBD1 (6 bases). The CDR3 runs to 16 residues. With 5 bases removed from V and 0 bases from J, the gap between germline ends came to 17 bases. Germline-derived CDR1 and CDR2 are MDHEN and SYDVKM. The CDR3 DNA is TGTGCCAGCAGTGGGGCTCCACAGGGTTACTCCTACGAGCAGTACTTC. It codes for CASSGAPQGYSYEQYF.

The V call is TRBV5-1, the J call TRBJ2-1; perhaps TRBD2 as D (7 bases). The CDR3 extends over 16 amino acids. V shed 4 bases and J shed 5 bases, with 19 bases lying between them. The germline V gene has CDR1 SGHRS and CDR2 YFSETQ. This CDR3 is CASSLVGGGTDNEQFF. In DNA, the CDR3 is TGCGCCAGCAGCCTGGTGGGAGGGGGTACGGACAATGAGCAGTTCTTC.

This chain joins TRBV7-6 and TRBJ2-5; TRBD2 aligns across 11 bases. This CDR3 has 14 residues. The V and J ends lost 4 bases and 7 bases, in that order; junction bases with no gene match: 5. The germline V gene has CDR1 SGHVS and CDR2 FNYEAQ. CDR3 sequence (DNA): TGTGCCAGCAGCTCCACTAGCGGGGGCCTGACCCAGTACTTC. It translates to CASSSTSGGLTQYF.

This CDR3 is CASSHTSGGAGELFF. The CDR3 DNA reads as TGTGCCAGCAGCCATACTAGCGGGGGCGCCGGGGAGCTGTTTTTT. The chain joins TRBV7-2 to TRBJ2-2; 11 nucleotides align to TRBD2. Germline loops: CDR1 SGHTA, CDR2 FQGNSA. This CDR3 region has 15 residues. The junction had 5 bases not matched to a gene; V was cut back by 5 bases and J by 6 bases.

The genes are TRBV29-1 and TRBJ1-4; the D is unclear. V shed 4 bases and J shed 7 bases, with 7 bases lying between them. The CDR3 contains 11 residues. CDR1 is SQVTM and CDR2 is ANQGSEA in the germline V gene. The CDR3 nucleotides are TGCAGCGTTGGTTTTCTTGAAAAACTGTTTTTT. Its translation is CSVGFLEKLFF.

The chain combines TRBV4-3 with TRBJ2-7; D call uncertain. This CDR3 has 13 amino acids. Trimming pared 1 base from V and 7 bases from J, leaving 11 bases between. Germline CDR1 is LGHNA and CDR2 is YSLEER. The CDR3 bases are TGCGCCAGCAGCCAAGCGGCAGGCGCGGAGCAGTACTTC. Protein product: CASSQAAGAEQYF.

The chain has TRBV18 and TRBJ2-4; 15 bases are a match to TRBD2. Germline V gives CDR1 KGHSH, CDR2 LQKENI. V shed 6 bases and J 3 bases; nucleotides not matched to a gene: 9. The CDR3 is 18 amino acids. CDR3 DNA: TGTGCCAGCTCCCCGGGACTAGCGGGGGGCGACGGCAAAAACATTCAGTACTTC. This sequence encodes CASSPGLAGGDGKNIQYF.

Details on this clonotype: The junction and the germline gene differ at one end; a read error may be behind it. The V and J genes are TRBV11-2 and TRBJ2-1; perhaps TRBD1 as D (5 bases). From germline, CDR1 is SGHAT and CDR2 FQNNGV. The CDR3 totals 14 residues. The CDR3 is CASSTPQGLDEKFF. CDR3 in DNA: TGTGCCAGCAGCACTCCCCAGGGTTTGGATGAGAAGTTCTTC. The whole variable domain, filled in from reference TRBV11-2 and TRBJ2-1, reads EAGVAQSPRYKIIEKRQSVAFWCNPISGHATLYWYQQILGQGPKLLIQFQNNGVVDDSQLPKDRFSAERLKGVDSTLKIQPAKLEDSAVYLCASSTPQGLDEKFFGPGTRLTVL.

This clonotype appeared a few times. The V gene is TRBV14, the J gene TRBJ1-6; no definite D call. Germline V gives CDR1 SGHDN, CDR2 FVKESK. V was shortened by 4 bases and J by 0 bases, with 10 bases between the two germline ends. CDR3 length: 16 amino acids. The CDR3 protein is CASSPTLNSYNSPLHF. In DNA, the CDR3 is TGTGCCAGCAGCCCGACATTGAACTCCTATAATTCACCCCTCCACTTT. Complete variable domain (other parts from reference TRBV14 and TRBJ1-6): EAGVTQFPSHSVIEKGQTVTLRCDPISGHDNLYWYRRVMGKEIKFLLHFVKESKQDESGMPNNRFLAERTGGTYSTLKVQPAELEDSGVYFCASSPTLNSYNSPLHFGNGTRLTVT.